Shown below are 2 T cell receptor beta chains from a single sample sequenced in a study of control samples from healthy donors and cancer patients. Using immunoSEQ multiplex PCR, the repertoire was profiled, and TCRdb retains in-frame clones only, with some absent. The sample yields nearly 200,000 clones, over 80% seen once. The sequenced material came from blood. These receptor sequences come from a man aged 25-45 years in good health.

This clone has a single count. In the same sample, other DNA sequences code for this CDR3. This rearrangement joins TRBV2 to TRBJ1-2; no firm D call. V was shortened by 4 bases and J by 4 bases, with 10 bases between the two germline ends. This CDR3 is 13 amino acids long. CDR1 and CDR2 from the germline V gene are SNHLY and FYNNEI. The CDR3 loop is CASSGGRAYGYTF. CDR3 in DNA: TGTGCCAGCAGTGGAGGTCGGGCCTATGGCTACACCTTC.

This rearrangement joins TRBV11-2 to TRBJ2-1, with 8 bases matching TRBD2. The V gene end was trimmed by 2 bases and the J gene end by 10 bases; junction bases not matched to a gene: 13. The CDR3 runs to 16 residues. Per germline, CDR1 SGHAT and CDR2 FQNNGV. The CDR3 here is CASSLQPSGLAREQFF. The CDR3, as DNA: TGTGCCAGCAGCTTACAACCTAGCGGGCTGGCTCGGGAGCAGTTCTTC.